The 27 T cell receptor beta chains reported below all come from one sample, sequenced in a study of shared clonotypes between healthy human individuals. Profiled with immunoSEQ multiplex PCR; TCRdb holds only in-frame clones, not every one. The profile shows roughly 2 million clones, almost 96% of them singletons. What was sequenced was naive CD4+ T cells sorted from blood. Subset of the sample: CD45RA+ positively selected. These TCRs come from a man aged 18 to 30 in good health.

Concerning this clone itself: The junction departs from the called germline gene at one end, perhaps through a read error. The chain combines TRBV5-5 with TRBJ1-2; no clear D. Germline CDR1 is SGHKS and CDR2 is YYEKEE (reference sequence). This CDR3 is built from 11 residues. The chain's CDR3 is CASSSGPISNF. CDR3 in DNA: TGTGCCAGCAGCAGCGGACCCATTTCCAACTTC.

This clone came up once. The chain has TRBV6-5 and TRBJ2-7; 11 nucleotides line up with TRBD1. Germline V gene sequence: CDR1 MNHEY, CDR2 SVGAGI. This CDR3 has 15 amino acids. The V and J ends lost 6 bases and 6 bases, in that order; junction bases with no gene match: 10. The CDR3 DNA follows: TGTGCCAGCAGGTCCCGGGACAGGGGGACGTTCGAGCAGTACTTC. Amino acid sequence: CASRSRDRGTFEQYF.

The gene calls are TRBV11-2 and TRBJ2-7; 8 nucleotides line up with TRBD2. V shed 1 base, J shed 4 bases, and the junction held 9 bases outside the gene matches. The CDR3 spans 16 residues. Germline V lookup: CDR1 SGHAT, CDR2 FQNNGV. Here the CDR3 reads CASSLGRTGGPYEQYF. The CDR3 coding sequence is TGTGCCAGCAGCTTAGGTCGAACGGGGGGGCCGTACGAGCAGTACTTC.

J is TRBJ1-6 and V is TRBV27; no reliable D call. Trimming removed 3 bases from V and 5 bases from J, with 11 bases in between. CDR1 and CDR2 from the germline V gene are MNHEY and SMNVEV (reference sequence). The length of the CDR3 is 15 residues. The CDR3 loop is CASSFGVQHNSPLHF. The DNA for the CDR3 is TGTGCCAGCAGTTTCGGGGTTCAACATAATTCACCCCTCCACTTT.

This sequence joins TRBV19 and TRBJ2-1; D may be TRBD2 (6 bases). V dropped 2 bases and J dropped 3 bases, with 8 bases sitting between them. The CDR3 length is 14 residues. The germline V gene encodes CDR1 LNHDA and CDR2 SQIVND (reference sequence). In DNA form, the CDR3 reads TGTGCCAGTAGTATACTAGCGAGCTACAATGAGCAGTTCTTC. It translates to CASSILASYNEQFF.

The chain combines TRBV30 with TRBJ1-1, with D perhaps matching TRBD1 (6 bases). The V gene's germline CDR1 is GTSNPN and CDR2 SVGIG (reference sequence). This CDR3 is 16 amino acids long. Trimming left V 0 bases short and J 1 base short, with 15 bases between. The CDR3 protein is CAWSVREGGRNTEAFF. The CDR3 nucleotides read TGTGCCTGGAGTGTACGAGAGGGGGGCAGGAACACTGAAGCTTTCTTT.

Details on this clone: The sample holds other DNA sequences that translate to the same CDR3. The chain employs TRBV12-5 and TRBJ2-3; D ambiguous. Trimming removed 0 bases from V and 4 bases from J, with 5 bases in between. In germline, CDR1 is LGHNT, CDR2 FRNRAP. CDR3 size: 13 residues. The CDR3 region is CASGLVGADTQYF. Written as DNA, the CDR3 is TGTGCTAGTGGTTTGGTAGGCGCAGATACGCAGTATTTT.

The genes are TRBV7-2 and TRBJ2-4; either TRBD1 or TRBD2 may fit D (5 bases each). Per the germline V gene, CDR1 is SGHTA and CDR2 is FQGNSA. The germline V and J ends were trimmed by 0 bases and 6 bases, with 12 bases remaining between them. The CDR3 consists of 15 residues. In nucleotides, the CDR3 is TGTGCCAGCAGCTTAGCCGCACATGGGGGAAACATTCAGTACTTC. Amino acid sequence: CASSLAAHGGNIQYF. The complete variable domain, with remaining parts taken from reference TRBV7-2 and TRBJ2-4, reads GAGVSQSPSNKVTEKGKDVELRCDPISGHTALYWYRQSLGQGLEFLIYFQGNSAPDKSGLPSDRFSAERTGGSVSTLTIQRTQQEDSAVYLCASSLAAHGGNIQYFGAGTRLSVL.

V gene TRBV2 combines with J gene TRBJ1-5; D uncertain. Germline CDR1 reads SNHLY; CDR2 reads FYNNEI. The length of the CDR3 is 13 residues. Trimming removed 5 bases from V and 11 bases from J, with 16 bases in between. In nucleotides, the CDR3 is TGTGCCAGCAGTCTTCGGGATCCCCGAGCCCAGCATTTT. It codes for CASSLRDPRAQHF.

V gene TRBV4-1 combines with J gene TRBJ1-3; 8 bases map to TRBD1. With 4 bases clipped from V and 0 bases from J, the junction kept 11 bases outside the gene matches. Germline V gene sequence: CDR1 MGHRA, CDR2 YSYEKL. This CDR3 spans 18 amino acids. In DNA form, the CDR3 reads TGCGCCAGCAGCCTTCGACAGGGGCCCCCTCTCTCTGGAAACACCATATATTTT. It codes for CASSLRQGPPLSGNTIYF.

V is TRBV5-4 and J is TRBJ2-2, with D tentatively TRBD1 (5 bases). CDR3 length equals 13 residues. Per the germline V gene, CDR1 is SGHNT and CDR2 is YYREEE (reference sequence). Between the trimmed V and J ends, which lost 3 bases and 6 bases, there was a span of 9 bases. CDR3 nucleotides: TGTGCCAGCAGCTCAGGGTTTGCCGGGGAGCTGTTTTTT. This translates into CASSSGFAGELFF.

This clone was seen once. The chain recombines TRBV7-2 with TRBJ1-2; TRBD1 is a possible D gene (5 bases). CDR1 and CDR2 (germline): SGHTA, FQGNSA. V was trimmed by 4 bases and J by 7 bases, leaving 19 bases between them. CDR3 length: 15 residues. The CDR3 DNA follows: TGTGCCAGCAGCTATCCGGGACGGATGCTCGTTGGCTACACCTTC. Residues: CASSYPGRMLVGYTF.

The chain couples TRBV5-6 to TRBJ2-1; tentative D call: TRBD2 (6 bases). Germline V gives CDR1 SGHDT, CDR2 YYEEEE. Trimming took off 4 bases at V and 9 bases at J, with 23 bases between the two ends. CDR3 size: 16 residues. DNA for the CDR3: TGTGCCAGCAGCCCGAACCTAGCGACCATGCTCGGTGAGCAGTTCTTC. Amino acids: CASSPNLATMLGEQFF.

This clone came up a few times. For the CDR3, the DNA is TGTGCCAGTAGCCCCACAGGGGCAAATTCACCCCTCCACTTT. It codes for CASSPTGANSPLHF. This chain connects TRBV19 to TRBJ1-6; 7 nucleotides match TRBD1. Germline loops: CDR1 LNHDA, CDR2 SQIVND (reference sequence). J lost 7 bases, V lost 6 bases, and 6 bases had no gene match. CDR3 length: 14 residues.

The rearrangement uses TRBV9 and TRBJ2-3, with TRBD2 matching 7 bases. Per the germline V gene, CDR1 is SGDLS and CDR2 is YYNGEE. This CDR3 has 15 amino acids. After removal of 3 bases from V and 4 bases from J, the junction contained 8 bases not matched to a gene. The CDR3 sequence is CASSEDGGSADTQYF. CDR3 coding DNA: TGTGCCAGCAGCGAAGACGGGGGGAGTGCAGATACGCAGTATTTT.

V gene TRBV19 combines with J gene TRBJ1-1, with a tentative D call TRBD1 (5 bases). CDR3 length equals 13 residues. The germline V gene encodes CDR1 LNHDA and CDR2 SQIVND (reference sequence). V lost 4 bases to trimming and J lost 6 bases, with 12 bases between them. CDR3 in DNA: TGTGCCAGTAGTAGCCGTCGGGGGGCTGAAGCTTTCTTT. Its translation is CASSSRRGAEAFF.

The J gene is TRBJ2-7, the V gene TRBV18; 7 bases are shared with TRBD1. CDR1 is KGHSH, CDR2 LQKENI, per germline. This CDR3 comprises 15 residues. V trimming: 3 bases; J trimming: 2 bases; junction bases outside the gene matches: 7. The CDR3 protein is CASSPGQVLTYEQYF. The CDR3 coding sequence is TGTGCCAGCTCACCTGGACAGGTCCTCACCTACGAGCAGTACTTC.

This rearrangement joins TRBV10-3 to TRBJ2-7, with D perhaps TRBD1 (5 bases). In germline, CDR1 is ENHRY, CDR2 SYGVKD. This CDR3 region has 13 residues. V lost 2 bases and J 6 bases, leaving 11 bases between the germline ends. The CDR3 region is CAISEPATGEQYF. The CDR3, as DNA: TGTGCCATCAGTGAGCCGGCAACAGGCGAGCAGTACTTC.

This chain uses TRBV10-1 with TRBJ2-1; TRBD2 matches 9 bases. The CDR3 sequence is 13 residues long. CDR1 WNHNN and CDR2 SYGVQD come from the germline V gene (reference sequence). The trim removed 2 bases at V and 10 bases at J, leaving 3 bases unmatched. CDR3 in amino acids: CASSEVAGEEQFF. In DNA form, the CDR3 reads TGCGCCAGCAGTGAGGTAGCGGGAGAGGAGCAGTTCTTC.

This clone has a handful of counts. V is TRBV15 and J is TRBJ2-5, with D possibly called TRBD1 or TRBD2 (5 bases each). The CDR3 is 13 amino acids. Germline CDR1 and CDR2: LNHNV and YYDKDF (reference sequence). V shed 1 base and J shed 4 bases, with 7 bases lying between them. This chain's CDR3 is CATSRGGRETQYF. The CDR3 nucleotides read TGTGCCACCAGCAGAGGGGGGAGAGAGACCCAGTACTTC.

CDR3 nucleotide sequence: TGTGCCAGCAGCTTAGAAAGCACAGATACGCAGTATTTT. It yields the protein CASSLESTDTQYF. The V call is TRBV7-2, the J call TRBJ2-3; D is undetermined. Germline-derived CDR1 and CDR2 are SGHTA and FQGNSA. The CDR3 covers 13 residues. The V gene lost 1 base and the J gene lost 0 bases, with 2 bases spanning the gap.

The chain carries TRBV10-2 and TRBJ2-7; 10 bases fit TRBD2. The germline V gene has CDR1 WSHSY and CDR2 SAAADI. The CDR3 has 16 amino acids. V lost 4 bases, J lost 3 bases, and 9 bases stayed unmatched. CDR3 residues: CASSALAGEVRYEQYF. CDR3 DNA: TGCGCCAGCAGTGCCCTAGCGGGAGAGGTCCGCTACGAGCAGTACTTC.

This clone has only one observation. Here the CDR3 DNA reads TGTGCCAGCAGCGTAGGACCCTCTGTTGTGGAGGAAAAGGGGCAGTTCTTC. Protein sequence: CASSVGPSVVEEKGQFF. The V gene is TRBV9, the J gene TRBJ2-1, with D perhaps matching TRBD2 (5 bases). The V end lost 0 bases, the J end lost 12 bases, and 25 bases lay between the germline ends. CDR1 is SGDLS and CDR2 is YYNGEE in the germline V gene. The CDR3 consists of 17 residues.

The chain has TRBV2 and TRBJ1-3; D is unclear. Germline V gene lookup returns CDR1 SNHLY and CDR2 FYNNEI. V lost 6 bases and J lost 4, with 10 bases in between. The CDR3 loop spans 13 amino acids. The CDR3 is CASSPPGGNTIYF. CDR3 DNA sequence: TGTGCCAGCAGCCCCCCGGGAGGAAACACCATATATTTT.

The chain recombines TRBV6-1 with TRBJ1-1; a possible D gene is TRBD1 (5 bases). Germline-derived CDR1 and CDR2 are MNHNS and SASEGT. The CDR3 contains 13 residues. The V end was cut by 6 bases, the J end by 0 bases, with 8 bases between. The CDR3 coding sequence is TGTGCCAGCAGACAGGCTTTGAACACTGAAGCTTTCTTT. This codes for CASRQALNTEAFF.

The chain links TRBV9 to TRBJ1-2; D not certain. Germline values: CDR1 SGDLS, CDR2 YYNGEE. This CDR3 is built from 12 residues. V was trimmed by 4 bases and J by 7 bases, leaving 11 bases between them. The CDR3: CASSSFGVGYTF. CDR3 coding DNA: TGTGCCAGCAGCTCTTTCGGGGTTGGCTACACCTTC.

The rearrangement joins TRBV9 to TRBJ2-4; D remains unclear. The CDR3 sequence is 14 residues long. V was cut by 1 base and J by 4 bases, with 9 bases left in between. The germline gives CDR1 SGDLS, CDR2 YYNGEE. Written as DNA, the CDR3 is TGTGCCAGCAGCGTATATGAGACTAAAAACATTCAGTACTTC. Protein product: CASSVYETKNIQYF.